The sequence of this T cell receptor beta chain was determined in a study of prognosis after radiotherapy for stage I lung cancer. Study information: Patients with newly diagnosed primary stage I lung tumors numbered around 15, with a few others having oligometastatic NSCLC after surgical resection of the primary tumor. Operability status for all non-small cell lung cancer patients was recorded as medically inoperable. Findings of the study overall: Some patients went on to develop distant metastases. Their Shannon entropy after stereotactic body radiation therapy was lower, and its change from baseline was also lower.

Peripheral blood samples of about 6 milliliters were drawn at each of two time points. Trimming took 6 bases from V and 6 from J, leaving 12 bases between them. There are 13 residues in the CDR3. Germline-derived CDR1 and CDR2 are ENHRY and SYGVKD. This clonotype was observed once. The target antigen is unknown. TCR beta CDR3 was amplified from genomic DNA by two-round multiplex PCR. Primers specific to each TRBV and TRBJ gene were used in first-round PCR. TCRdb re-analysed the multiplex PCR reads in MiXCR, keeping a single row per CDR3 protein. Counted here are around 17,000 distinct CDR3 sequences, 29% occurring once; the ten biggest clones make up roughly 31%.

The rearrangement links TRBV10-3 to TRBJ2-1; no definite D call. The receptor comes from a donor over 45 with non-small cell lung cancer. The source material was PBMCs, sampled before or after stereotactic body radiation therapy (not recorded which). CDR3 sequence (DNA): TGTGCCATCAGGCCATGTGTGGTCAATGAGCAGTTCTTC. Translated: CAIRPCVVNEQFF.